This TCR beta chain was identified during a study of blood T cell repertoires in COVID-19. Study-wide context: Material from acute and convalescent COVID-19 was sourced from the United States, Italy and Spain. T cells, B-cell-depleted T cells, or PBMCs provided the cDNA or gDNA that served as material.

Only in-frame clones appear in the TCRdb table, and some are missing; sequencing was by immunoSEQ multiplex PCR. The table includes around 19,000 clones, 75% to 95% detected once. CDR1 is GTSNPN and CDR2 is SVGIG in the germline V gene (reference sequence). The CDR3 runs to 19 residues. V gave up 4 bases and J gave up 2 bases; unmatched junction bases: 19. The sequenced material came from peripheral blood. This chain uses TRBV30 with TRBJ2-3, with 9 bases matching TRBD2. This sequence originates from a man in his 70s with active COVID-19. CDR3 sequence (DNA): TGTGCCTGGACCCCCACAGGGGAAGTTCTAGCGGGACACACAGATACGCAGTATTTT. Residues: CAWTPTGEVLAGHTDTQYF.